This is a list of T cell receptor beta chains from one sample in a study of blood T cell repertoires in COVID-19. The assay was immunoSEQ multiplex PCR, and TCRdb's table has in-frame clones only and misses some. The table lists about 150,000 clones, almost 85% of them singletons. The sequenced material came from PBMCs or T cells enriched from blood (not recorded which). The receptors shown here come from a woman between 50 and 59 years old with acute COVID-19. CDR3s include the opening cysteine and the closing phenylalanine or tryptophan.

j_gene: TRBJ2-1; len: 16; v_gene: TRBV5-6; CDR3aa: CASSNGAVSSYNEQFF
j_gene: TRBJ1-3; len: 15; v_gene: TRBV27; CDR3aa: CASRSGQGVGNTIYF
j_gene: TRBJ2-7; len: 13; v_gene: TRBV12-3/TRBV12-4; CDR3aa: CASRLTGGNEQYF
j_gene: TRBJ1-2; len: 13; v_gene: TRBV21-1; CDR3aa: CASSTTANYGYTF
j_gene: TRBJ1-5; len: 14; v_gene: TRBV19; CDR3aa: CASRDRQGNQPQHF
j_gene: TRBJ1-1; len: 13; v_gene: TRBV2; CDR3aa: CASSVYRNTEAFF
j_gene: TRBJ2-2; len: 15; v_gene: TRBV10-1; CDR3aa: CASLGASGSNGELFF
j_gene: TRBJ2-2; len: 14; v_gene: TRBV28; CDR3aa: CASELLRNTGELFF
j_gene: TRBJ2-3; len: 16; v_gene: TRBV5-6; CDR3aa: CASSPGALVGTDTQYF
j_gene: TRBJ2-2; len: 15; v_gene: TRBV5-4; CDR3aa: CASSTRGGADGELFF
j_gene: TRBJ2-1; len: 13; v_gene: TRBV19; CDR3aa: CASSTQLPTEQFF
j_gene: TRBJ1-5; len: 17; v_gene: TRBV7-2; CDR3aa: CASSLSIQGSTGLPQHF
j_gene: TRBJ2-2; len: 18; v_gene: TRBV5-1; CDR3aa: CASSSRGRGTGNTGELFF
j_gene: TRBJ1-1; len: 12; v_gene: TRBV7-8; CDR3aa: CASSRDRFEAFF
j_gene: TRBJ2-3; len: 16; v_gene: TRBV7-2; CDR3aa: CASSLAAGGYSDTQYF
j_gene: TRBJ2-2; len: 14; v_gene: TRBV11-3; CDR3aa: CASSMLAQHGELFF
j_gene: TRBJ2-5; len: 14; v_gene: TRBV13; CDR3aa: CASSVYRGRETQYF
j_gene: TRBJ1-2; len: 14; v_gene: TRBV5-1; CDR3aa: CASSPTGHDYGYTF
j_gene: TRBJ2-6; len: 17; v_gene: TRBV5-8; CDR3aa: CASSMGQFLSGANVLTF
j_gene: TRBJ2-7; len: 12; v_gene: TRBV29-1; CDR3aa: CSAGTRSYEQYF
j_gene: TRBJ2-1; len: 14; v_gene: TRBV7-8; CDR3aa: CASSLWTVPNEQFF
j_gene: TRBJ1-5; len: 13; v_gene: TRBV20-1; CDR3aa: CSASTGVGQPQHF
j_gene: TRBJ2-3; len: 14; v_gene: TRBV6-2/TRBV6-3; CDR3aa: CASSSRGRIDTQYF
j_gene: TRBJ1-1; len: 14; v_gene: TRBV19; CDR3aa: CASSRQQGNTEAFF
j_gene: TRBJ1-3; len: 13; v_gene: TRBV27; CDR3aa: CASRDRVENTIYF
j_gene: TRBJ2-2; len: 15; v_gene: TRBV2; CDR3aa: CASSALQGGTGELFF
j_gene: TRBJ2-7; len: 15; v_gene: TRBV9; CDR3aa: CASSASSGGLYEQYF
j_gene: TRBJ2-7; len: 14; v_gene: TRBV7-3; CDR3aa: CASSRTSGSYEQYF
j_gene: TRBJ1-6; len: 16; v_gene: TRBV7-2; CDR3aa: CASSLASGTNNSPLHF
j_gene: TRBJ1-1; len: 13; v_gene: TRBV7-9; CDR3aa: CASTWTENTEAFF
j_gene: TRBJ1-2; len: 12; v_gene: TRBV5-1; CDR3aa: CASSYTGYGYTF
j_gene: TRBJ2-7; len: 16; v_gene: TRBV5-4; CDR3aa: CASRRGEESGSYEQYF
j_gene: TRBJ2-2; len: 17; v_gene: TRBV5-1; CDR3aa: CASCPFPGQENTGELFF
j_gene: TRBJ1-5; len: 14; v_gene: TRBV6-5; CDR3aa: CASRASGWEQPQHF
j_gene: TRBJ2-3; len: 16; v_gene: TRBV11-2; CDR3aa: CASSSTAGLHTDTQYF
j_gene: TRBJ2-2; len: 13; v_gene: TRBV12-3/TRBV12-4; CDR3aa: CASSLGGHGELFF
j_gene: TRBJ2-7; len: 14; v_gene: TRBV18; CDR3aa: CASSTTQASYEQYF
j_gene: TRBJ2-2; len: 13; v_gene: TRBV2; CDR3aa: CASIIDLPGELFF
j_gene: TRBJ2-1; len: 13; v_gene: TRBV4-3; CDR3aa: CASSQDRGDRLFF
j_gene: TRBJ2-5; len: 12; v_gene: TRBV5-6; CDR3aa: CASSSWGVPQYF
j_gene: TRBJ1-2; len: 14; v_gene: TRBV10-3; CDR3aa: CAISESNLQGGYTF
j_gene: TRBJ2-1; len: 14; v_gene: TRBV19; CDR3aa: CASSGSQSPNEQFF
j_gene: TRBJ2-7; len: 11; v_gene: TRBV12-5; CDR3aa: CARRQGYEQYF
j_gene: TRBJ2-2; len: 17; v_gene: TRBV4-1; CDR3aa: CASSQVDMGLSTGELFF
j_gene: TRBJ2-5; len: 15; v_gene: TRBV4-1; CDR3aa: CASSYLAGVSETQYF
j_gene: TRBJ2-3; len: 15; v_gene: TRBV7-9; CDR3aa: CASSPWAGYTDTQYF
j_gene: TRBJ1-3; len: 16; v_gene: TRBV7-2; CDR3aa: CASSLAEVTSGNTIYF
j_gene: TRBJ1-4; len: 14; v_gene: TRBV3-1/TRBV3-2; CDR3aa: CASSQQGHPEKLFF
j_gene: TRBJ2-7; len: 14; v_gene: TRBV10-3; CDR3aa: CAISSGTGGYEQYF
j_gene: TRBJ1-4; len: 15; v_gene: TRBV10-2; CDR3aa: CASRDRLSTNEKLFF
j_gene: TRBJ1-2; len: 13; v_gene: TRBV10-2; CDR3aa: CASSLAGQYGYTF
j_gene: TRBJ1-1; len: 14; v_gene: TRBV5-4; CDR3aa: CASSLEPTNTEAFF
j_gene: TRBJ1-1; len: 11; v_gene: TRBV20-1; CDR3aa: CSGAGGTEAFF
j_gene: TRBJ2-7; len: 14; v_gene: TRBV27; CDR3aa: CASSSLGGSVEQYF
j_gene: TRBJ2-4; len: 13; v_gene: TRBV12-3/TRBV12-4; CDR3aa: CASRQGLQNIQYF
j_gene: TRBJ2-3; len: 17; v_gene: TRBV11-2; CDR3aa: CASSLLAGARSTDTQYF
j_gene: TRBJ1-2; len: 14; v_gene: TRBV28; CDR3aa: CASSAQGRGGGYTF
j_gene: TRBJ2-2; len: 14; v_gene: TRBV30; CDR3aa: CAWKLEGMGGELFF
j_gene: TRBJ1-5; len: 15; v_gene: TRBV5-1; CDR3aa: CASSPGQGAGQPQHF